This T cell receptor (beta chain) is drawn from a study of blood T cell repertoires in COVID-19. About the study: Italy, Spain and the United States were the sources of the convalescent and acute COVID-19 samples. PBMCs, B-cell-depleted T cells, or T cells were the source of the cDNA or gDNA that made up the material.

Per the original methods: Amplifying reference gene primers gave estimates of nucleated cell counts. Here immunoSEQ multiplex PCR was the method, and the copy in TCRdb shows in-frame clones only, minus some. V and J calls plus clone size are reproduced from that table; the DNA served to infer D and trimming. This table holds 45,000 to 50,000 clones, 65% to 90% found once. This clone was seen a handful of times. Per germline, CDR1 SGHRS and CDR2 YFSETQ. This CDR3 region has 15 residues. The V end was cut by 4 bases, the J end by 2 bases, with 10 bases between. Sequencing was performed on peripheral blood. This rearrangement joins TRBV5-1 to TRBJ2-6; possible D gene TRBD1, 6 bases. The clonotype comes from a man aged 35 to 55 with acute or convalescent COVID-19. The CDR3 loop reads CASSPRTAGANVLTF. The CDR3 DNA is TGCGCCAGCAGCCCGCGGACAGCTGGGGCCAACGTCCTGACTTTC.